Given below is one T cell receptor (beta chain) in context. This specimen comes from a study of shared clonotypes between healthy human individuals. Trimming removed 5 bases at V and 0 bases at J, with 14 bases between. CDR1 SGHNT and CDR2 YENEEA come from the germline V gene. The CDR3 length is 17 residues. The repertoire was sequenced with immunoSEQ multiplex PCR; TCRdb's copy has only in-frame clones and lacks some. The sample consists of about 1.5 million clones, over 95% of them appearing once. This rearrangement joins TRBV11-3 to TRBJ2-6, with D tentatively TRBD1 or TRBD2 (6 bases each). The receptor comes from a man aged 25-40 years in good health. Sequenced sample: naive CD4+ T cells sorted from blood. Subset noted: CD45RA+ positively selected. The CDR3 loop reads CASSVQGGNSGANVLTF. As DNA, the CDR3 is TGTGCCAGCAGCGTACAGGGAGGTAACTCTGGGGCCAACGTCCTGACTTTC.